These T cell receptor beta chains were read from a single sample in a study of molecular identifiers for immune sequencing clone quantification. TCRdb re-called the PCR reads with MiXCR, one entry per CDR3 protein. The sample has 20,000 to 25,000 distinct CDR3 sequences; 17% are singletons. Specimen: naive CD8+ T cells from blood, with Jurkat cell RNA spiked in. Receptors were obtained from a human donor in good health. Some libraries in this study had Jurkat cell RNA spiked in. Each CDR3 is given with its conserved first and last residue. The D gene is left open where the match is weak. Size tells how often a clone was seen (once, few, many) or the class of an expanded clone, and some rows leave it out.

J	V	size	D	DNA	CDR3
TRBJ2-5	TRBV7-9	few	-	TGTGCCAGCGGCCCTACAATAGAAGAGACCCAGTACTTC	CASGPTIEETQYF
TRBJ2-7	TRBV6-2/TRBV6-3	many	-	TGTGCCAGCAGTTACTCGGAACCGAGCTCCTACGAGCAGTACTTC	CASSYSEPSSYEQYF
TRBJ1-4	TRBV4-2	many	-	TGTGCCAGCAGCCTGGGCGCAACTAATGAAAAACTGTTTTTT	CASSLGATNEKLFF
TRBJ2-2	TRBV20-1	many	TRBD2	TGCAGTGCTAGAGAGCGCCTAGCGGTGAACACCGGGGAGCTGTTTTTT	CSARERLAVNTGELFF
TRBJ1-3	TRBV28	many	-	TGTGCCAGCTCGGAGCGGGGACCCTCTGGAAACACCATATATTTT	CASSERGPSGNTIYF
TRBJ2-6	TRBV4-3	many	-	TGCGCCAGCAGCCAAGAGTTGGGGTTTGGGGCCAACGTCCTGACTTTC	CASSQELGFGANVLTF
TRBJ2-4	TRBV7-6	many	-	TGTGCCAGCAGCTTAGCGCACAGAAAGGTCAAAAACATTCAGTACTTC	CASSLAHRKVKNIQYF
TRBJ2-3	TRBV6-1	many	-	TGTGCCAGCAGTGAAGGTTTCTTTGAAGATACGCAGTATTTT	CASSEGFFEDTQYF
TRBJ1-2	TRBV30	many	-	TGTGCCTGGAGTCTTTTGGGGACCTATGGCTACACCTTC	CAWSLLGTYGYTF
TRBJ2-7	TRBV20-1	many	-	TGCAGTGCTAGAGCCAGCGAAGACTCCTACGAGCAGTACTTC	CSARASEDSYEQYF
TRBJ2-3	TRBV4-3	many	TRBD1	TGCGCCAGCAGCCAAGATAGTCCCCGGGACAGAATCACAGATACGCAGTATTTT	CASSQDSPRDRITDTQYF
TRBJ2-1	TRBV18	many	-	TGTGCCAGCTCTCCCGACAGGACCCCCTACAATGAGCAGTTCTTC	CASSPDRTPYNEQFF
TRBJ2-2	TRBV29-1	-	-	TGCAGCGTCGAAGACCTGCCTTCCGGGGGGCTGTTTTTT	CSVEDLPSGGLFF
TRBJ2-5	TRBV10-3	many	-	TGTGCCATCAGTGCAGGCACCCTTGAGACCCAGTACTTC	CAISAGTLETQYF
TRBJ1-4	TRBV12-3/TRBV12-4	-	TRBD1	TGTGCCAGCAGTCCGGGACAGGACTCAACTAATGAAAAACTGTTTTTT	CASSPGQDSTNEKLFF
TRBJ2-3	TRBV27	many	-	TGTGCCAGCTCAATGGGCAGGGTACTCACAGATACGCAGTATTTT	CASSMGRVLTDTQYF
TRBJ2-5	TRBV11-2	many	-	TGTGCCAGCAGTCGAATACAGGGTGTTCAAGAGACCCAGTACTTC	CASSRIQGVQETQYF
TRBJ2-2	TRBV12-3/TRBV12-4	many	TRBD1	TGTGCCAGCAGTATCAGCCCGACCCGGGACAGCCGGAACACCGGGGAGCTGTTTTTT	CASSISPTRDSRNTGELFF
TRBJ2-7	TRBV12-3/TRBV12-4	-	-	TGTGCCAGCAGTTTCAGTATGGCCAGAGAAGTTTACGAGCAGTACTTC	CASSFSMAREVYEQYF
TRBJ2-7	TRBV5-8	many	TRBD1	TGTGCCAGCAGCTTGGGGACAGGGGCTAACGAGCAGTACTTC	CASSLGTGANEQYF
TRBJ1-2	TRBV29-1	many	TRBD1	TGCAGCGTCTACGACTTTGGGACAGGGGATGACTATGGCTACACCTTC	CSVYDFGTGDDYGYTF
TRBJ1-3	TRBV27	many	TRBD1	TGTGCCAGCAGTTTCTCGGGACAGGGGGGTGGAAACACCATATATTTT	CASSFSGQGGGNTIYF
TRBJ2-7	TRBV5-1	many	-	TGCGCCAGCAGCTTGGCCGGGAGTACCTACGAGCAGTACTTC	CASSLAGSTYEQYF
TRBJ1-5	TRBV19	many	-	TGTGCCAGTAGTGCCGCCGGCGGGGCAGGGACTGATAATCAGCCCCAGCATTTT	CASSAAGGAGTDNQPQHF
TRBJ2-3	TRBV4-3	many	TRBD2	TGCGCCAGCAGCCAAGTCGCTAGCGGAACCGATACGCAGTATTTT	CASSQVASGTDTQYF
TRBJ2-7	TRBV7-2	many	TRBD1	TGTGCCAGCAGCTTGCCCTGGGGACAGACCTTAAGCTCCTACGAGCAGTACTTC	CASSLPWGQTLSSYEQYF
TRBJ2-3	TRBV19	few	-	TGTGTCAGTAGTATACAGGCGGCAGGCAGAACAGATACGCAGTATTTT	CVSSIQAAGRTDTQYF